This TCR beta chain is drawn from a study of CD8 T cells in Susac syndrome. Random hexamers were used to reverse transcribe an amount of roughly 0.45 to 1 ug RNA. Across 54 Vbeta and 13 Jbeta, immunoSEQ multiplex PCR amplified TCR beta CDR3. Each CDR3 protein is one row after TCRdb ran MiXCR on the immunoSEQ multiplex PCR reads. The sample has about 180,000 distinct CDR3 sequences, 90% to 97% seen once; the top ten hold about 0.093%. The V and J ends lost 10 bases and 5 bases, in that order; junction bases with no gene match: 11. CDR1 and CDR2 from the germline V gene are LNHNV and YYDKDF (reference sequence). This CDR3 region has 14 residues.

The specimen sequenced was CD4+ T cells from PBMCs. The source of this sequence is a human donor with multiple sclerosis. The J gene is TRBJ2-1, the V gene TRBV15; 7 positions match TRBD2. The CDR3 protein is CAINLAGVDNEQFF. Here the CDR3 DNA reads TGTGCCATCAATCTGGCGGGGGTAGACAATGAGCAGTTCTTC.